Included here is one T cell receptor (beta chain) sequence, with context. V was shortened by 3 bases and J by 7 bases, with 10 bases between the two germline ends. The CDR3 loop spans 12 amino acids. Germline loops: CDR1 MNHNS, CDR2 SASEGT. The sample belongs to a study of blood T cell repertoires in COVID-19. Only in-frame clones appear in the TCRdb table, and some are missing; sequencing was by immunoSEQ multiplex PCR. The data hold fewer than 600,000 clones, with around 89% observed a single time. Sequencing used PBMCs or T cells enriched from blood (not recorded which). The chain combines TRBV6-1 with TRBJ2-7; tentative D call: TRBD1 (5 bases). This receptor was taken from a woman aged 40-49 years who had recovered from COVID-19. CDR3 sequence: CASSEVQDEQYF. The CDR3 region has the DNA TGTGCCAGCAGTGAGGTACAGGATGAGCAGTACTTC.